The T cell receptor (beta chain) described here comes from a study of technical replicates of blood from a handful of donors. CDR1 is LNHNV, CDR2 YYDKDF, per germline (reference sequence). CDR3 length: 12 residues. V gave up 2 bases and J gave up 6 bases, with 8 bases separating them. TCRdb's copy holds only in-frame clones and misses some; the assay was immunoSEQ multiplex PCR. The sample consists of under 90,000 clones, approximately 96% of them appearing once. This clonotype was obtained from a human donor in good health. Sample: T cells isolated from PBMCs. The genes are TRBV15 and TRBJ2-7; D uncertain. The chain's CDR3 is CATSRPPGEQYF. Written as DNA, the CDR3 is TGTGCCACCAGCAGACCCCCGGGCGAGCAGTACTTC.